This TCR beta chain emerged from a study of blood T cell repertoires in COVID-19. The germline gives CDR1 SEHNR, CDR2 FQNEAQ (reference sequence). Trimming left V 0 bases short and J 1 base short, with 13 bases between. There are 16 residues in the CDR3. Method: immunoSEQ multiplex PCR; TCRdb's copy keeps in-frame clones and lacks some. The table includes 200,000 or so clones, more than 65% detected once. The source is a man between 35 and 55 years old who had recovered from COVID-19. The rearrangement uses TRBV7-9 and TRBJ2-7; D remains ambiguous. Source material: PBMCs or T cells enriched from blood (not recorded which). The DNA for the CDR3 is TGTGCCAGCAGCTTAGCGAAGGCGGAATGGTCCTACGAGCAGTACTTC. It yields the protein CASSLAKAEWSYEQYF.